Listed below are T cell receptor beta chains from one sample, sequenced in a study of blood T cell repertoires in COVID-19. Only in-frame clones appear in the TCRdb table, and some are missing; sequencing was by immunoSEQ multiplex PCR. Among 110,000 or so clones, around 80% were seen once, and the ten largest hold about 6.8%. Sequencing input: peripheral blood. Source of these receptors: a man between 70 and 80 years old with acute or convalescent COVID-19. The CDR3 runs from the conserved cysteine through the conserved F or W. The order of the fields is D gene, J gene, V gene, clone size, CDR3 protein, CDR3 DNA. A D gene is named only where the DNA matches it firmly. The size field is filled for only some rows; it gives once, few, many or a size class.

TRBD1	TRBJ1-1	TRBV9	NA	CASSVDPTGGTEAFF	TGTGCCAGCAGCGTAGACCCTACAGGGGGGACTGAAGCTTTCTTT
NA	TRBJ2-7	TRBV24-1	NA	CATSPLPEQYF	TGTGCCACCAGCCCCCTTCCCGAGCAGTACTTC
NA	TRBJ1-1	TRBV19	NA	CASSIVNSMNTEAFF	TGTGCCAGTAGTATAGTTAACAGTATGAACACTGAAGCTTTCTTT
NA	TRBJ2-2	TRBV11-3	NA	CASSSRGGELFF	TGTGCCAGCAGCTCCCGGGGGGGGGAGCTGTTTTTT
NA	TRBJ1-2	TRBV19	NA	CASSLAGYGYTF	TGTGCCAGTAGTCTGGCAGGGTATGGCTACACCTTC
TRBD1	TRBJ1-1	TRBV10-3	NA	CAISLTGSSTEAFF	TGTGCCATCAGTTTGACAGGGTCGAGCACTGAAGCTTTCTTT
TRBD1	TRBJ1-2	TRBV27	NA	CASSPEGQSNYGYTF	TGTGCCAGCAGTCCGGAGGGACAGTCCAACTATGGCTACACCTTC
NA	TRBJ1-3	TRBV4-1	NA	CASSHSKVEGNTIYF	TGCGCCAGCAGCCACTCTAAAGTTGAAGGAAACACCATATATTTT
TRBD1	TRBJ1-1	TRBV28	NA	CASSLTGDAEAFF	TGTGCCAGCAGTTTGACAGGGGATGCTGAAGCTTTCTTT
TRBD1	TRBJ1-2	TRBV11-2	NA	CASSPGQDYGYTF	TGTGCCAGCAGCCCCGGACAGGACTATGGCTACACCTTC
NA	TRBJ1-5	TRBV6-2/TRBV6-3	NA	CASSYGGTVPNQPQHF	TGTGCCAGCAGTTACGGAGGGACGGTGCCCAATCAGCCCCAGCATTTT
TRBD2	TRBJ2-1	TRBV6-5	NA	CASSYGGGGRGDEQFF	TGTGCCAGCAGTTACGGAGGGGGCGGGAGGGGCGATGAGCAGTTCTTC
TRBD1	TRBJ1-3	TRBV3-1/TRBV3-2	NA	CASSQLYRGPSGNTIYF	TGTGCCAGCAGCCAACTCTACAGGGGACCCTCTGGAAACACCATATATTTT
TRBD2	TRBJ2-3	TRBV2	NA	CASSDLLAGTSDTQYF	TGTGCCAGCAGTGATTTACTAGCGGGAACCTCAGATACGCAGTATTTT
NA	TRBJ1-2	TRBV11-2	NA	CASSLKGPNYGYTF	TGTGCCAGCAGCTTAAAGGGGCCTAACTATGGCTACACCTTC
NA	TRBJ2-1	TRBV19	NA	CASSSGGRYNEQFF	TGTGCCAGCTCTTCAGGGGGGAGGTACAATGAGCAGTTCTTC
NA	TRBJ2-3	TRBV7-2	NA	CASSLGGGGDTQYF	TGTGCCAGCAGCTTGGGGGGGGGCGGAGATACGCAGTATTTT
NA	TRBJ2-7	TRBV30	many	CAWMGRLSYEQYF	TGTGCCTGGATGGGCCGGCTCTCCTACGAGCAGTACTTC
TRBD2	TRBJ2-7	TRBV11-2	NA	CASSLVQGGLAWHEQYF	TGTGCCAGCAGCTTAGTCCAGGGGGGACTAGCTTGGCACGAGCAGTACTTC
TRBD2	TRBJ2-1	TRBV7-9	NA	CASSPRGSGSEQFF	TGTGCCAGCAGCCCCCGGGGTAGCGGGTCCGAGCAGTTCTTC
NA	TRBJ1-2	TRBV7-9	NA	CASSSRANYGYTF	TGTGCCAGCAGCTCCCGAGCTAACTATGGCTACACCTTC
NA	TRBJ1-2	TRBV5-6	NA	CASQWGRDYGYTF	TGTGCCAGCCAGTGGGGGCGCGACTATGGCTACACCTTC
NA	TRBJ1-6	TRBV18	once	CASSPYSRGDSPLHF	TGTGCCAGCTCACCATACAGCCGGGGTGATTCACCCCTCCACTTT
TRBD2	TRBJ2-5	TRBV12-5	NA	CASGSSGSSGTQYF	TGTGCTAGTGGCTCTAGCGGGAGTTCTGGGACCCAGTACTTC